The T cell receptor beta chain described here comes from a study of T cell changes during pregnancy in multiple sclerosis. The data were produced by immunoSEQ multiplex PCR, yet TCRdb's version contains in-frame clones alone and is incomplete. The sample has 20,000 to 25,000 clones, less than 95% seen once. The material sequenced was CD4+ T cells from peripheral blood mononuclear cells, taken in the third trimester of pregnancy. This sequence originates from a female donor with multiple sclerosis, enrolled in a pregnancy study.

CDR3 sequence reads: CATRQGRGGQETQYF. The CDR3 DNA reads TGTGCCACCCGACAGGGTAGGGGCGGACAAGAGACCCAGTACTTC. This rearrangement joins TRBV19 to TRBJ2-5, with TRBD1 identical over 7 bases. The CDR3 runs 15 residues. CDR1 and CDR2 (germline): LNHDA, SQIVND (reference sequence). The J segment lost 2 bases and the V segment lost 10 bases, leaving 13 bases of the junction unmatched.